Each of the 26 T cell receptor beta chains below was sequenced from the same sample in a study of blood T cell repertoires in COVID-19. Produced via immunoSEQ multiplex PCR; TCRdb's table is partial and in-frame only. The table lists 150,000 to 200,000 clones, about 83% of them singletons, with 2.5% to 3% in the top ten. The specimen sequenced was peripheral blood. These TCRs come from a woman older than 75 with COVID-19, enrolled during active disease.

The rearrangement links TRBV5-5 to TRBJ1-4, with TRBD1 matching 8 bases. Germline loops: CDR1 SGHKS, CDR2 YYEKEE (reference sequence). The CDR3 spans 15 residues. After removal of 4 bases from V and 8 bases from J, the junction contained 10 bases not matched to a gene. The CDR3 DNA reads as TGTGCCAGCAGCCCATGGACAGGGCTTGAGGAAAAACTGTTTTTT. Amino acid sequence: CASSPWTGLEEKLFF.

The CDR3 is CASSLEREEFGQFF. The CDR3 DNA follows: TGCGCCAGCAGCTTGGAACGGGAGGAATTCGGGCAGTTCTTC. The chain employs TRBV5-1 and TRBJ2-1, with 7 bases matching TRBD2. The CDR3 loop spans 14 amino acids. V trimming: 0 bases; J trimming: 12 bases; junction bases outside the gene matches: 9. In germline, CDR1 is SGHRS, CDR2 YFSETQ.

The rearrangement uses TRBV5-1 and TRBJ2-5; 8 nucleotides align to TRBD1. Germline trimming cut 1 base from V and 5 bases from J; bases unmatched to any gene: 7. Germline V lookup: CDR1 SGHRS, CDR2 YFSETQ. The CDR3 is 15 amino acids. DNA for the CDR3: TGCGCCAGCAGCTTGTACAGGGGGTGGGAGGAGACCCAGTACTTC. Its translation is CASSLYRGWEETQYF.

The CDR3 bases are TGTGCCAGCAACGGCAGGGGGCTCAACTATGGCTACACCTTC. Translating gives CASNGRGLNYGYTF. This chain joins TRBV21-1 and TRBJ1-2; TRBD1, the table's D call, lacks a check against the DNA. TRBV21-1 is given as a pseudogene. The CDR3 length is 14 residues.

The chain couples TRBV27 to TRBJ1-4, with 11 bases fitting TRBD1. CDR3 length: 15 amino acids. J gave up 7 bases and V 5 bases, and 6 bases lay outside the gene matches. Germline CDR1 and CDR2: MNHEY and SMNVEV (reference sequence). DNA of the CDR3: TGTGCCAGCAGTCCGTGGGACAGGGGGGTTGAAAAACTGTTTTTT. Amino acid sequence: CASSPWDRGVEKLFF.

V gene TRBV21-1 combines with J gene TRBJ2-7; TRBD2 is the table's D call and was not checked against the DNA. TRBV21-1 is termed a pseudogene. This CDR3 has 12 amino acids. CDR3 sequence: CASSPGSYEQYF. CDR3 coding DNA: TGTGCCAGCAGCCCCGGTTCGTACGAGCAGTACTTC.

The chain is built from TRBV4-3 and TRBJ2-3; 11 bases map to TRBD2. CDR3 length: 18 amino acids. V lost 0 bases and J lost 3; bases outside the gene matches: 8. Per the germline V gene, CDR1 is LGHNA and CDR2 is YSLEER. The CDR3 DNA sequence: TGCGCCAGCAGCCAAGAGCTCCTAGCGGGGGGCCTGACAGATACGCAGTATTTT. It translates to CASSQELLAGGLTDTQYF.

The chain employs TRBV4-3 and TRBJ1-4; D not certain. The CDR3 covers 14 residues. V was clipped by 0 bases and J by 2 bases, with 4 bases between them. Germline V lookup: CDR1 LGHNA, CDR2 YSLEER. The CDR3 is CASSQDETNEKLFF. The CDR3 bases are TGCGCCAGCAGCCAAGATGAGACTAATGAAAAACTGTTTTTT.

V is TRBV6-5 and J is TRBJ1-2; D remains ambiguous. Between the trimmed V and J ends, which lost 7 bases and 7 bases, there was a span of 22 bases. This CDR3 has 15 amino acids. CDR1 MNHEY and CDR2 SVGAGI come from the germline V gene. In DNA form, the CDR3 reads TGTGCCAGCACCCCCCGCGGTTCCTTTATCGGTGGCTACACCTTC. Translating gives CASTPRGSFIGGYTF.

The chain links TRBV9 to TRBJ1-1, with 7 bases fitting TRBD1. V lost 7 bases, J lost 4 bases, and 10 bases stayed unmatched. The V gene's germline CDR1 is SGDLS and CDR2 YYNGEE. The CDR3 is made up of 14 amino acids. The CDR3 reads CASGGRDRGTEAFF. Here the CDR3 DNA reads TGTGCCAGCGGAGGTAGGGACAGAGGCACTGAAGCTTTCTTT.

V gene TRBV2 combines with J gene TRBJ2-5; 7 bases align to TRBD2. The CDR3 is 13 residues long. From germline, CDR1 is SNHLY and CDR2 FYNNEI. J gave up 7 bases and V 5 bases, and 7 bases lay outside the gene matches. CDR3 region: CASSSGTTSTQYF. In nucleotides, the CDR3 is TGTGCCAGCAGTTCCGGGACTACCTCGACCCAGTACTTC.

The chain has TRBV7-2 and TRBJ1-1; D is perhaps TRBD1 (5 bases). Per the germline V gene, CDR1 is SGHTA and CDR2 is FQGNSA. V lost 5 bases, J lost 1 base, and 14 bases lay in between. There are 15 residues in the CDR3. CDR3 region: CASSLFTTANTEAFF. In nucleotides, the CDR3 is TGTGCCAGCAGCCTATTTACGACAGCGAACACTGAAGCTTTCTTT. The whole variable domain, filled in from reference TRBV7-2 and TRBJ1-1, reads GAGVSQSPSNKVTEKGKDVELRCDPISGHTALYWYRQSLGQGLEFLIYFQGNSAPDKSGLPSDRFSAERTGGSVSTLTIQRTQQEDSAVYLCASSLFTTANTEAFFGQGTRLTVV.

The chain links TRBV27 to TRBJ2-7, with a tentative D call TRBD2 (6 bases). Germline V lookup: CDR1 MNHEY, CDR2 SMNVEV (reference sequence). V lost 4 bases and J lost 3, with 7 bases in between. The CDR3 has 12 residues. Here the CDR3 DNA reads TGTGCCAGCAGTTCAGCGGGCTACGAGCAGTACTTC. It specifies CASSSAGYEQYF.

The genes are TRBV14 and TRBJ2-5, with D possibly TRBD1 on 6 matching bases. Trimming pared 2 bases from V and 3 bases from J, leaving 16 bases between. CDR3 size: 16 residues. Germline values: CDR1 SGHDN, CDR2 FVKESK. CDR3 protein: CASSQRSTGIKETQYF. In nucleotides, the CDR3 is TGTGCCAGCAGCCAAAGGAGTACAGGGATTAAAGAGACCCAGTACTTC.

The chain carries TRBV5-1 and TRBJ2-1, with 12 bases matching TRBD2. The junction had 6 bases not matched to a gene; V was cut back by 4 bases and J by 7 bases. The germline V gene has CDR1 SGHRS and CDR2 YFSETQ. The CDR3 has 15 amino acids. The CDR3 sequence: CASSTTSGSYNEQFF. CDR3 coding DNA: TGCGCCAGCAGCACGACTAGCGGGAGCTATAATGAGCAGTTCTTC.

V and J are TRBV11-2 and TRBJ2-5, with 12 bases aligning to TRBD2. V dropped 6 bases and J dropped 7; count of bases not matched to a gene: 9. Germline V gene lookup returns CDR1 SGHAT and CDR2 FQNNGV. CDR3 length: 15 residues. CDR3 nucleotide sequence: TGTGCCAGCAGTACTAGACTAGCGGGAGTAGGGACCCAGTACTTC. This gives the protein CASSTRLAGVGTQYF.

This clone appeared a few times. The V and J genes are TRBV5-6 and TRBJ1-1; no clear D. CDR1 and CDR2 from the germline V gene are SGHDT and YYEEEE. Between the trimmed V and J ends, which lost 3 bases and 1 base, there was a span of 10 bases. There are 14 residues in the CDR3. CDR3: CASSYGRRNTEAFF. Written as DNA, the CDR3 is TGTGCCAGCAGCTACGGGAGGAGGAACACTGAAGCTTTCTTT. The full variable domain, with the rest looked up from reference TRBV5-6 and TRBJ1-1, is DAGVTQSPTHLIKTRGQQVTLRCSPKSGHDTVSWYQQALGQGPQFIFQYYEEEERQRGNFPDRFSGHQFPNYSSELNVNALLLGDSALYLCASSYGRRNTEAFFGQGTRLTVV.

This rearrangement joins TRBV7-6 to TRBJ1-4, with 7 nucleotides matching TRBD1. Germline V gene data show CDR1 as SGHVS and CDR2 as FNYEAQ. The CDR3 runs 15 residues. V trimming: 6 bases; J trimming: 4 bases; junction bases outside the gene matches: 8. The CDR3 DNA reads as TGTGCCAGCAGTTACAGGGGATCGGATAATGAAAAACTGTTTTTT. Its translation: CASSYRGSDNEKLFF.

This chain connects TRBV18 to TRBJ2-7; no definite D call. The CDR3 length is 11 residues. In germline, CDR1 is KGHSH, CDR2 LQKENI. The V gene lost 4 bases and the J gene lost 3 bases, with 4 bases spanning the gap. CDR3 sequence (DNA): TGTGCCAGCTCACGCAGCTACGAGCAGTACTTC. Its translation: CASSRSYEQYF.

The chain carries TRBV5-4 and TRBJ1-2; the D is unclear. CDR1 and CDR2 (germline): SGHNT, YYREEE (reference sequence). V was clipped by 2 bases and J by 2 bases, with 10 bases between them. The CDR3 contains 14 residues. The CDR3 sequence: CASSFLRLNYGYTF. In DNA, the CDR3 is TGTGCCAGCAGCTTCCTCCGACTAAACTATGGCTACACCTTC.

V and J are TRBV5-1 and TRBJ2-5; the D is unclear. The CDR3 loop spans 14 amino acids. CDR1 is SGHRS and CDR2 is YFSETQ in the germline V gene. V lost 1 base and J 0 bases, leaving 7 bases between the germline ends. CDR3 DNA: TGCGCCAGCAGCTTGATTAGTCACCAAGAGACCCAGTACTTC. Protein: CASSLISHQETQYF.

The chain is built from TRBV29-1 and TRBJ2-7; 14 bases align to TRBD2. Germline values: CDR1 SQVTM, CDR2 ANQGSEA. After removal of 7 bases from V and 7 bases from J, the junction contained 3 bases not matched to a gene. This CDR3 region has 12 residues. Here the CDR3 DNA reads TGCAGCGCGACTAGCGGGAGGGGAGAGCAGTACTTC. It encodes CSATSGRGEQYF.

This clone has only a few counts. Here the CDR3 DNA reads TGTGCCAGCAGTACCCCAGCGGACAATGAGCAGTTCTTC. It specifies CASSTPADNEQFF. The chain joins TRBV28 to TRBJ2-1, with a possible D match to TRBD2 (5 bases). Germline V lookup: CDR1 MDHEN, CDR2 SYDVKM. Trimming took 5 bases from V and 5 from J, leaving 10 bases between them. The CDR3 sequence is 13 residues long.

CDR3 sequence reads: CASSGRGAGEGEEQYF. The CDR3 DNA reads as TGCGCCAGCAGCGGCAGGGGAGCGGGAGAAGGGGAAGAGCAGTACTTC. The chain joins TRBV5-1 to TRBJ2-7; 8 nucleotides match TRBD2. Losses at the gene ends were 4 bases for V and 7 bases for J; bases not matched to a gene: 16. CDR3 length: 16 residues. Germline CDR1 reads SGHRS; CDR2 reads YFSETQ.

J is TRBJ1-5 and V is TRBV19, with 8 nucleotides matching TRBD1. J was trimmed by 3 bases and V by 7 bases; bases with no gene match: 8. Germline V gene lookup returns CDR1 LNHDA and CDR2 SQIVND (reference sequence). This CDR3 has 15 amino acids. The DNA of the CDR3 is TGTGCCAGTACGCCGACAGGGGCGAACAATCAGCCCCAGCATTTT. Translation: CASTPTGANNQPQHF.

This clone was recorded a few times. The rearrangement links TRBV28 to TRBJ1-5; D is ambiguous. Germline V gene lookup returns CDR1 MDHEN and CDR2 SYDVKM. The CDR3 extends over 15 amino acids. Trimming took 0 bases from V and 1 from J, leaving 7 bases between them. The CDR3 nucleotides are TGTGCCAGCAGTTTATGGTTCGCGAGCAATCAGCCCCAGCATTTT. Encoded protein: CASSLWFASNQPQHF. The variable domain in full, completed from reference TRBV28 and TRBJ1-5, reads DVKVTQSSRYLVKRTGEKVFLECVQDMDHENMFWYRQDPGLGLRLIYFSYDVKMKEKGDIPEGYSVSREKKERFSLILESASTNQTSMYLCASSLWFASNQPQHFGDGTRLSIL.